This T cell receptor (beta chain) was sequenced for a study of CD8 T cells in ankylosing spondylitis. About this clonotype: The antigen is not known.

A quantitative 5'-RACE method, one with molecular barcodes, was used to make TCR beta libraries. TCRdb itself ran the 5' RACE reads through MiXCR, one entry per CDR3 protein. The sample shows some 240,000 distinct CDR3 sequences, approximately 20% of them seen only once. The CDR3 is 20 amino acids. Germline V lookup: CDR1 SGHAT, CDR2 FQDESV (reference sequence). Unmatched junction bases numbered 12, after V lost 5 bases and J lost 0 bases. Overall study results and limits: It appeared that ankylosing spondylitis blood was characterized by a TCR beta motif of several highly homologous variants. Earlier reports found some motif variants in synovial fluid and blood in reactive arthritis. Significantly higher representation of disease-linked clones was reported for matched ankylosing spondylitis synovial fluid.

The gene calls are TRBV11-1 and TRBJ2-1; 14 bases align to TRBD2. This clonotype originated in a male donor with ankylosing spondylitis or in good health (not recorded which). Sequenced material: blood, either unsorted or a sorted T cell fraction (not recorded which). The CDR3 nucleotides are TGTGCCAGCAGCGGAACCGGGACTAGCGGGAGCGTGCCCTCCTACAATGAGCAGTTCTTC. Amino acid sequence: CASSGTGTSGSVPSYNEQFF. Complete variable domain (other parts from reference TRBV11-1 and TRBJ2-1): EAEVAQSPRYKITEKSQAVAFWCDPISGHATLYWYRQILGQGPELLVQFQDESVVDDSQLPKDRFSAERLKGVDSTLKIQPAELGDSAMYLCASSGTGTSGSVPSYNEQFFGPGTRLTVL.